These 21 T cell receptor beta chains came from one sample sequenced in a study of T cell changes during pregnancy in multiple sclerosis. TCRdb's copy holds only in-frame clones and misses some; the assay was immunoSEQ multiplex PCR. The table has tens of thousands of clones, around 90% seen once. Specimen: peripheral blood, collected in the first trimester of pregnancy. All receptors derive from a female donor in good health, enrolled as a control in a pregnancy study.

The chain couples TRBV6-5 to TRBJ1-2; D is unclear. This CDR3 spans 14 amino acids. Germline-derived CDR1 and CDR2 are MNHEY and SVGAGI. Trimming removed 2 bases from V and 2 bases from J, with 9 bases in between. The DNA of the CDR3 is TGTGCCAGCAGTTACGAGGGAACAAACTATGGCTACACCTTC. Translating it yields CASSYEGTNYGYTF.

The chain has TRBV7-9 and TRBJ1-6, with a weak D call TRBD1 (6 bases). Germline assignment: CDR1 SEHNR and CDR2 FQNEAQ (reference sequence). Trimming left V 1 base short and J 8 bases short, with 15 bases between. The CDR3 extends over 16 amino acids. In nucleotides, the CDR3 is TGTGCCAGCAGCTTAGAGGGGGGGGCCTACGATTCACCCCTCCACTTT. Encoded protein: CASSLEGGAYDSPLHF.

The chain links TRBV18 to TRBJ1-1; no definite D call. This CDR3 has 13 residues. V gave up 4 bases and J gave up 1 base, with 7 bases separating them. Germline CDR1 and CDR2: KGHSH and LQKENI. CDR3 sequence reads: CASSLQENTEAFF. Written as DNA, the CDR3 is TGTGCCAGCTCACTGCAGGAGAACACTGAAGCTTTCTTT.

The chain combines TRBV15 with TRBJ1-3; D remains ambiguous. Germline-derived CDR1 and CDR2 are LNHNV and YYDKDF (reference sequence). The length of the CDR3 is 16 residues. The ends were cut back, 0 bases at V and 1 base at J, with 10 bases in the middle. The CDR3 sequence: CATSREFAGSGNTIYF. CDR3 DNA: TGTGCCACCAGCAGAGAGTTCGCGGGATCTGGAAACACCATATATTTT. Complete variable domain (other parts from reference TRBV15 and TRBJ1-3): DAMVIQNPRYQVTQFGKPVTLSCSQTLNHNVMYWYQQKSSQAPKLLFHYYDKDFNNEADTPDNFQSRRPNTSFCFLDIRSPGLGDTAMYLCATSREFAGSGNTIYFGEGSWLTVV.

The chain recombines TRBV6-5 with TRBJ2-7; no firm D call. V was cut by 0 bases and J by 9 bases, with 12 bases left in between. From germline, CDR1 is MNHEY and CDR2 SVGAGI. The CDR3 has 13 amino acids. CDR3 region: CASSYSWQLGQYF. As DNA, the CDR3 is TGTGCCAGCAGTTACTCGTGGCAGCTAGGGCAGTACTTC.

V is TRBV19 and J is TRBJ1-2; no reliable D call. Trimming cost V 0 bases and J 8 bases, with 13 bases left between them. There are 14 residues in the CDR3. CDR1 and CDR2 from the germline V gene are LNHDA and SQIVND (reference sequence). The DNA for the CDR3 is TGTGCCAGTAGTATAGAAAGGACGGGAAAGGGCTACACCTTC. This gives the protein CASSIERTGKGYTF. The full variable domain, rest sourced from reference TRBV19 and TRBJ1-2, is DGGITQSPKYLFRKEGQNVTLSCEQNLNHDAMYWYRQDPGQGLRLIYYSQIVNDFQKGDIAEGYSVSREKKESFPLTVTSAQKNPTAFYLCASSIERTGKGYTFGSGTRLTVV.

V and J are TRBV9 and TRBJ2-5; the match to TRBD2 covers 8 bases. The CDR3 contains 15 residues. In germline, CDR1 is SGDLS, CDR2 YYNGEE. After removal of 0 bases from V and 5 bases from J, the junction contained 6 bases not matched to a gene. The CDR3 sequence: CASSVAGGLGETQYF. The CDR3 DNA reads as TGTGCCAGCAGCGTAGCGGGGGGGCTTGGGGAGACCCAGTACTTC.

This clone has only one observation. This rearrangement joins TRBV27 to TRBJ2-2; 8 nucleotides line up with TRBD2. The V gene end was trimmed by 4 bases and the J gene end by 10 bases; junction bases not matched to a gene: 26. Germline assignment: CDR1 MNHEY and CDR2 SMNVEV (reference sequence). This CDR3 region has 20 residues. CDR3 region: CASSSASWPLTSGVSEELFF. CDR3 coding DNA: TGTGCCAGCAGTTCCGCCTCCTGGCCCCTTACTAGCGGAGTCTCCGAGGAGCTGTTTTTT.

In DNA form, the CDR3 reads TGCGCCAGCAGCCGACTGGACTGGGAGAGCACAGATACGCAGTATTTT. It yields the protein CASSRLDWESTDTQYF. J is TRBJ2-3 and V is TRBV4-3, with D possibly being TRBD2 (5 bases). Germline V gives CDR1 LGHNA, CDR2 YSLEER. V lost 4 bases and J 0 bases, leaving 14 bases between the germline ends. The CDR3 is 16 amino acids.

V and J are TRBV28 and TRBJ1-2; TRBD1 agrees at 8 bases. After removal of 5 bases from V and 6 bases from J, the junction contained 8 bases not matched to a gene. The CDR3 runs to 14 residues. Germline V gives CDR1 MDHEN, CDR2 SYDVKM. CDR3 sequence: CASSRFQGADGYTF. For the CDR3, the DNA is TGTGCCAGCAGTCGTTTCCAGGGGGCTGATGGCTACACCTTC.

The rearrangement links TRBV30 to TRBJ2-3, with 7 nucleotides matching TRBD2. Trimming cost V 2 bases and J 2 bases; bases outside gene matches: 13. Germline V gene lookup returns CDR1 GTSNPN and CDR2 SVGIG (reference sequence). The CDR3 spans 17 residues. The CDR3 DNA follows: TGTGCCTGGAGTCCTCGCCCCGCCCGGGGGGACACAGATACGCAGTATTTT. Amino acid sequence: CAWSPRPARGDTDTQYF.

The rearrangement links TRBV7-2 to TRBJ2-7; D not certain. Germline-derived CDR1 and CDR2 are SGHTA and FQGNSA. V was shortened by 4 bases and J by 2 bases, with 12 bases between the two germline ends. The CDR3 totals 14 residues. CDR3 residues: CASSSKERAYEQYF. CDR3 nucleotide sequence: TGTGCCAGCAGCTCAAAGGAGCGAGCCTACGAGCAGTACTTC.

This rearrangement joins TRBV7-2 to TRBJ2-5; TRBD1 matches 9 bases. The V gene end was trimmed by 4 bases and the J gene end by 3 bases; junction bases not matched to a gene: 0. The CDR3 loop spans 13 amino acids. Germline V gene sequence: CDR1 SGHTA, CDR2 FQGNSA. DNA of the CDR3: TGTGCCAGCAGCTGGGACAGGGAAGAGACCCAGTACTTC. Protein: CASSWDREETQYF.

The chain joins TRBV4-1 to TRBJ2-5, with D hard to call. V was pared by 0 bases and J by 5 bases, with 7 bases between. The CDR3 covers 13 residues. CDR1 and CDR2 (germline): MGHRA, YSYEKL. CDR3 nucleotide sequence: TGCGCCAGCAGCCAAGATTTGGAGGAGACCCAGTACTTC. As protein: CASSQDLEETQYF.

V usage is TRBV6-5 and J usage is TRBJ2-1; 8 bases agree with TRBD1. The CDR3 has 13 amino acids. Germline V lookup: CDR1 MNHEY, CDR2 SVGAGI. The V and J ends lost 6 bases and 6 bases, in that order; junction bases with no gene match: 4. This CDR3 is CASRADRGNEQFF. For the CDR3, the DNA is TGTGCCAGCAGGGCCGACAGGGGCAATGAGCAGTTCTTC.

This clone was counted once. The CDR3 DNA follows: TGTGCCAGTAGTATAGTCCCCGGCTACGAGCAGTACTTC. It specifies CASSIVPGYEQYF. The J gene is TRBJ2-7, the V gene TRBV19; no firm D call. CDR3 length: 13 residues. Trimming removed 1 base from V and 3 bases from J, with 7 bases in between. The germline V gene encodes CDR1 LNHDA and CDR2 SQIVND (reference sequence).

The V gene is TRBV29-1, the J gene TRBJ1-2, with D perhaps matching TRBD1 (6 bases). There are 12 residues in the CDR3. V lost 7 bases and J 4 bases, leaving 13 bases between the germline ends. The V gene's germline CDR1 is SQVTM and CDR2 ANQGSEA. The chain's CDR3 is CSARTDIYGYTF. CDR3 DNA sequence: TGCAGCGCTAGGACAGACATCTATGGCTACACCTTC.

This clone turned up a few times. The J gene is TRBJ2-2, the V gene TRBV5-1, with D possibly TRBD1 on 5 matching bases. Germline V gene sequence: CDR1 SGHRS, CDR2 YFSETQ. V lost 1 base to trimming and J lost 6 bases, with 13 bases between them. The CDR3 totals 15 residues. This chain's CDR3 is CASSLQAGFSGELFF. CDR3 DNA: TGCGCCAGCAGCTTGCAGGCAGGGTTTTCCGGGGAGCTGTTTTTT.

The chain combines TRBV4-2 with TRBJ2-2; a possible D gene is TRBD2 (6 bases). The CDR3 is 15 residues long. The V gene's germline CDR1 is LGHNA and CDR2 YNFKEQ. Trimming stripped 0 bases from V and 4 bases from J, with 9 bases between. CDR3 sequence: CASSQDLASTGELFF. CDR3 bases: TGTGCCAGCAGCCAAGATCTAGCGAGCACCGGGGAGCTGTTTTTT.

This clone was detected once. The chain joins TRBV30 to TRBJ2-1; D may be TRBD1 (6 bases). Looked up from germline, CDR1 is GTSNPN and CDR2 is SVGIG (reference sequence). Trimming left V 6 bases short and J 4 bases short, with 7 bases between. The CDR3 runs to 11 residues. CDR3: CACDRYNEQFF. In nucleotides, the CDR3 is TGTGCCTGTGACAGGTACAATGAGCAGTTCTTC.

This chain joins TRBV19 and TRBJ1-2; D not certain. This CDR3 has 13 amino acids. The germline V gene encodes CDR1 LNHDA and CDR2 SQIVND (reference sequence). V dropped 1 base and J dropped 5 bases, with 8 bases sitting between them. In DNA form, the CDR3 reads TGTGCCAGTAGTATAGGACGGAGTTATGGCTACACCTTC. As protein: CASSIGRSYGYTF.